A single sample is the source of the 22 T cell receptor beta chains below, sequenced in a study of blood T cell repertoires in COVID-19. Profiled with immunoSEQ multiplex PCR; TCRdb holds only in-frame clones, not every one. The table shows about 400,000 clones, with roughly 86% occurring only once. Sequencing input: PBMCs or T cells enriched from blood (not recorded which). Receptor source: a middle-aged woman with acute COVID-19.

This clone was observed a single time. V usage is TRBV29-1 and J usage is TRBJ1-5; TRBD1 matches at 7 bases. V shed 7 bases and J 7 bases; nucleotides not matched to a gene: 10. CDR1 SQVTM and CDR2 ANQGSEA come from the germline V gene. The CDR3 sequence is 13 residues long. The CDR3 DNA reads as TGCAGCGGGACGACAGGGACTGAGCAGCCCCAGCATTTT. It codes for CSGTTGTEQPQHF.

This CDR3 reads CASSLGLALNTEAFF. The CDR3 nucleotides read TGTGCCAGCAGCTTAGGTCTGGCTTTGAACACTGAAGCTTTCTTT. The genes are TRBV13 and TRBJ1-1; D is undetermined. This CDR3 region has 15 residues. V lost 0 bases and J lost 0, with 8 bases in between. The germline CDR1 and CDR2 sequences are PRHDT and FYEKMQ (reference sequence). Looking up the rest from reference TRBV13 and TRBJ1-1 gives the full variable domain: AAGVIQSPRHLIKEKRETATLKCYPIPRHDTVYWYQQGPGQDPQFLISFYEKMQSDKGSIPDRFSAQQFSDYHSELNMSSLELGDSALYFCASSLGLALNTEAFFGQGTRLTVV.

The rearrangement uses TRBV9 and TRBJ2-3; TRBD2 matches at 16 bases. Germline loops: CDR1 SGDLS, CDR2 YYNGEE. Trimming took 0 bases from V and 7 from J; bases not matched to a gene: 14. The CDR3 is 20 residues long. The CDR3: CASSVGNSGTSGGALNTQYF. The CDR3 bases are TGTGCCAGCAGCGTAGGTAATTCGGGGACTAGCGGGGGGGCTTTAAATACGCAGTATTTT.

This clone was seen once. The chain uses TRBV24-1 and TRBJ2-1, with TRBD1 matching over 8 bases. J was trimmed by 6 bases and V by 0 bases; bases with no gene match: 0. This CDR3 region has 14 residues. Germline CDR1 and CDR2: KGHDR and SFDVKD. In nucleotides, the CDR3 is TGTGCCACCAGTGATTTGCAGGGGGCCAATGAGCAGTTCTTC. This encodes CATSDLQGANEQFF.

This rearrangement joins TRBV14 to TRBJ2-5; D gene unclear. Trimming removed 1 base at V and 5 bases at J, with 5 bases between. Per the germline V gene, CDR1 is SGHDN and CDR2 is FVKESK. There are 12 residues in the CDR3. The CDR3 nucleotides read TGTGCCAGCAGCCAAGTCATGGAGACCCAGTACTTC. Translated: CASSQVMETQYF.

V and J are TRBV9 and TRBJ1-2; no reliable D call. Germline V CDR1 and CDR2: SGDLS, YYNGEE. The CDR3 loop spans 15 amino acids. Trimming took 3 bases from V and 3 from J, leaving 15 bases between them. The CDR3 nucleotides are TGTGCCAGCAGCGGTTCGATCACAGCATACTATGGCTACACCTTC. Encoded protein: CASSGSITAYYGYTF.

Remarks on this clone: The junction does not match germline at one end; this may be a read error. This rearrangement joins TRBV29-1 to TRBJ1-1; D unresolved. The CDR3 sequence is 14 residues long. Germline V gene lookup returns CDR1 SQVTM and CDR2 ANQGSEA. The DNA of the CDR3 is TGCAGCGTTGAGGTTGGGCCTCCGAACGCTGAAGCTTTCTTT. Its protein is CSVEVGPPNAEAFF.

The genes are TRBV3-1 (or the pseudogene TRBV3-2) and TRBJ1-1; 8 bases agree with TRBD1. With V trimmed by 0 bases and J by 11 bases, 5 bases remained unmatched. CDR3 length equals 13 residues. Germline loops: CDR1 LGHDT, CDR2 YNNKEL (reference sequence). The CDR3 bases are TGTGCCAGCAGCCAAGACCTCAGGGGGCGGGCTTTCTTT. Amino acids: CASSQDLRGRAFF.

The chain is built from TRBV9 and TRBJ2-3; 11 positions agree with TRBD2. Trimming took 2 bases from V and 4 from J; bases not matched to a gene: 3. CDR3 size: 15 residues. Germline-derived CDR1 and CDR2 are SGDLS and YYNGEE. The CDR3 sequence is CASSVFSGGADTQYF. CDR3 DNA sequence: TGTGCCAGCAGCGTTTTTAGCGGGGGGGCAGATACGCAGTATTTT.

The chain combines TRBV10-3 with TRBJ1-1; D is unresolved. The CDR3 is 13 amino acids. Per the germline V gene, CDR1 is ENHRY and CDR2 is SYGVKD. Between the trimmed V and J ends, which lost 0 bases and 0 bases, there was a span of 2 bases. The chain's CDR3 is CAISESLNTEAFF. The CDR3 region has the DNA TGTGCCATCAGTGAGTCCTTGAACACTGAAGCTTTCTTT.

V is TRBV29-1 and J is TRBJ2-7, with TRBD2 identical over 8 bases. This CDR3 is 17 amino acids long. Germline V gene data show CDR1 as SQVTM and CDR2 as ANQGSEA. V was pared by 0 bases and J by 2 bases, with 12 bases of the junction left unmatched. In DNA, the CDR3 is TGCAGCGTTGAAGAGGTGGGGCGGGGGGTACCCCCCTACGAGCAGTACTTC. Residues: CSVEEVGRGVPPYEQYF.

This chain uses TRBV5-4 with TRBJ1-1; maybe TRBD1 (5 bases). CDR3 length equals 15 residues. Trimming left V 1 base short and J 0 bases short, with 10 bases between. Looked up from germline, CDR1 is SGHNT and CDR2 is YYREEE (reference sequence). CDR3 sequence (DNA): TGTGCCAGCAGCTTGCGGGGGACCATGAACACTGAAGCTTTCTTT. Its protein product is CASSLRGTMNTEAFF.

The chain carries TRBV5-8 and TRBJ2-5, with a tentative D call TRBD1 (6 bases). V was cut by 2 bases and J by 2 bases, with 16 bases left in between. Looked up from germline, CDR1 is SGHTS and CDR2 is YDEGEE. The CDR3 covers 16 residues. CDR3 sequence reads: CASSFWDTDGQETQYF. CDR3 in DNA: TGTGCCAGCAGCTTTTGGGACACTGACGGTCAAGAGACCCAGTACTTC.

This CDR3 is CASSLAGEGNSPLHF. The DNA for the CDR3 is TGCGCCAGCAGCTTGGCCGGGGAAGGTAATTCACCCCTCCACTTT. This chain links TRBV5-1 with TRBJ1-6; D unclear. V was pared by 0 bases and J by 6 bases, with 10 bases between. The CDR3 covers 15 residues. CDR1 and CDR2 from the germline V gene are SGHRS and YFSETQ.

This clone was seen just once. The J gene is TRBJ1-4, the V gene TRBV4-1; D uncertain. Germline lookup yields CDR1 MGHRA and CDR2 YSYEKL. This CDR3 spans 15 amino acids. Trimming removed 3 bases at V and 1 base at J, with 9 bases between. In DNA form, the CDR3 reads TGCGCCAGCAGCCACCCGACAAGAACTAATGAAAAACTGTTTTTT. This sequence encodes CASSHPTRTNEKLFF.

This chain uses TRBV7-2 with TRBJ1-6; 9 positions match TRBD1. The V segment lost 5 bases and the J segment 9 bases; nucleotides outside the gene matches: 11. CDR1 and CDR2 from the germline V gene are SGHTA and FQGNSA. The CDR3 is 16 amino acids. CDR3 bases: TGTGCCAGCAGCCTTGGCGTGGGACAGGGATCTTCACCCCTCCACTTT. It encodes CASSLGVGQGSSPLHF.

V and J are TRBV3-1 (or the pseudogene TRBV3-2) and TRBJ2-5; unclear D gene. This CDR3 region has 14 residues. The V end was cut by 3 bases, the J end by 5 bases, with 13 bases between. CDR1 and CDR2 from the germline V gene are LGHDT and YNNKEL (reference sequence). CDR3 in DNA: TGTGCCAGCAGCCAGGGTACTACCTCGGAGACCCAGTACTTC. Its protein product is CASSQGTTSETQYF.

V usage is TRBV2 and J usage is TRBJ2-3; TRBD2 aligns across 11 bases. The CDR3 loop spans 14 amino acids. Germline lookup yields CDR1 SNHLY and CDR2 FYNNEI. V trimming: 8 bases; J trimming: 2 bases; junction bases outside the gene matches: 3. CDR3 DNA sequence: TGTGCCAGCCGACTAGCGGGGATCACAGATACGCAGTATTTT. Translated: CASRLAGITDTQYF.

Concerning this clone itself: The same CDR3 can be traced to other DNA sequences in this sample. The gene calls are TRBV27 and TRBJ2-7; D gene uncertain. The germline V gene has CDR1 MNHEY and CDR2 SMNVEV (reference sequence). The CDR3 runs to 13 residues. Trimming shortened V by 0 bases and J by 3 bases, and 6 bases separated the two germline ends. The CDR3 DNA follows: TGTGCCAGCAGTTTATCAGCCGGCTACGAGCAGTACTTC. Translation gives CASSLSAGYEQYF.

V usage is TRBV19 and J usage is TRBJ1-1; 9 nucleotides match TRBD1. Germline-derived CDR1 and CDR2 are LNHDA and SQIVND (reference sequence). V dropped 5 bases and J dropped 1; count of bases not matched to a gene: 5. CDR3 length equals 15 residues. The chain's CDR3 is CASSVVGQGNTEAFF. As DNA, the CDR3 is TGTGCCAGTAGTGTGGTGGGACAGGGGAACACTGAAGCTTTCTTT.

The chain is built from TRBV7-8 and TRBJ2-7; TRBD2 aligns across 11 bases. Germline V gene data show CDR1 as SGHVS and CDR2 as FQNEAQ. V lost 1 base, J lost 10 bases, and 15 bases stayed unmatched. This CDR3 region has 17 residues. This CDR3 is CASSLVSLAGGMGVQYF. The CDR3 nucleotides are TGTGCCAGCAGCTTAGTTAGTCTAGCGGGGGGTATGGGTGTCCAGTACTTC.

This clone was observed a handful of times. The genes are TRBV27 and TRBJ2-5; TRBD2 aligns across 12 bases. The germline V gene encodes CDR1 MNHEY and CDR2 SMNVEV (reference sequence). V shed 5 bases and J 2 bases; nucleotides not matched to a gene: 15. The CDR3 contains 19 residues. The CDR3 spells CASSRPRTSGIGLQETQYF. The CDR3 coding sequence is TGTGCCAGCAGTCGCCCTCGGACTAGCGGGATTGGGTTACAAGAGACCCAGTACTTC.